These T cell receptor beta chains were read from a single sample in a study of HIV-infected children after antiretroviral therapy interruption. A single record per CDR3 protein comes from TCRdb applying MiXCR to the 3' RACE reads. Of fewer than 45,000 distinct CDR3 sequences listed, 6.5% are singletons. Sequenced material: CD45RA+ CD4+ T cells from PBMCs, pooled from several time points, taken from a donor given antiretroviral therapy, either interrupted or continuous. These TCRs come from a pool of human donors with HIV. Both conserved end residues are part of each CDR3. A D gene is named only where the DNA matches it firmly. The size field is filled for only some rows; it gives once, few, many or a size class.

cdr3_nt cdr3_aa v_call d_call clone_size j_call
TGTGCCAGCAGCTTACGATTTAGCGGGAGCTCCTACGAGCAGTACTTC CASSLRFSGSSYEQYF TRBV11-2 TRBD2 . TRBJ2-7
TGCAGCGTTGTAAGGCAGGCCTTCACAGATACGCAGTATTTT CSVVRQAFTDTQYF TRBV29-1 . many TRBJ2-3
TGCGCCAGCAGTCAATCGGGCAGGCCAGGGGACGAGCAGTACTTC CASSQSGRPGDEQYF TRBV23-1 . . TRBJ2-7
TGTGCCAGCTCACCCCCAAGGAAGGATTCCACAGATACGCAGTATTTT CASSPPRKDSTDTQYF TRBV18 . few TRBJ2-3
TGTGCCAGCAGTTCCATCAGTCTGAGTCAGCCCCAGCATTTT CASSSISLSQPQHF TRBV6-6 . . TRBJ1-5
TGCGCCAGCAGCCGGGACAGAATAACCGGGGAGCTGTTTTTT CASSRDRITGELFF TRBV4-3 TRBD1 many TRBJ2-2
TGTGCCAGCAGTATACCTGGGGGGGGAGTTGACACCCAGTACTTT CASSIPGGGVDTQYF TRBV19 TRBD2 many TRBJ2-5
TGTGCCAGCTCACCGAACAGGGGGCTGGGAGAGACCCAGTACTTC CASSPNRGLGETQYF TRBV18 TRBD1 many TRBJ2-5
TGTGCCAGCAGCCGGCCAGGGGATACGCAGTATTTT CASSRPGDTQYF TRBV7-2 . many TRBJ2-3
TGTGCCAGCAGTCATCGGACAGGGTTGGGGGAAAAACTGTTTTTT CASSHRTGLGEKLFF TRBV28 TRBD1 many TRBJ1-4
TGTGCCAGCAGTCTATCCTACAATGAGCAGTTCTTC CASSLSYNEQFF TRBV12-3/TRBV12-4 . many TRBJ2-1
TGTGCCAGCTCTCTCTGGGGGTATGCTGAGCAGTTCTTC CASSLWGYAEQFF TRBV13 . medium-sized TRBJ2-1
TGCGCCAGCAATTTTCGACAGAGCACAGATACGCAGTATTTT CASNFRQSTDTQYF TRBV23-1 . . TRBJ2-3
TGCAGCGCTGGGACCTACGAGCAGTACTTC CSAGTYEQYF TRBV29-1 . medium-sized TRBJ2-7
TGTGCTAGCAGTAGAGGGACAACAAACACCGGGCAGCTCTACTTT CASSRGTTNTGQLYF TRBV15 . many TRBJ2-2
TGTGCCAGCAGCTTAGAACAGCGTAATCAGCCCCAGCATTTT CASSLEQRNQPQHF TRBV5-5 . many TRBJ1-5
TGCGCCAGCAGCGCTGCTCCCGGCTACGAGCAGTACTTC CASSAAPGYEQYF TRBV5-1 . many TRBJ2-7
TGTGCCAGCAGTTTGGAGGTTAGCTCCTACGAGCAGTACTTC CASSLEVSSYEQYF TRBV27 . many TRBJ2-7
TGTGCCAGCAGATTGAGCGGGGGCTCCTACGAGCAGTACTTC CASRLSGGSYEQYF TRBV6-2/TRBV6-3 TRBD2 . TRBJ2-7
TGCAGTGCTAGGCCGGGACAAAACACGGGGGAGCAGTACTTC CSARPGQNTGEQYF TRBV20-1 . many TRBJ2-7
TGTGCCTGGGGGGCTGATGAACAGTACTTC CAWGADEQYF TRBV30 . many TRBJ2-7
TGTGCCAGCTCGGACGAGGGGTCGATCGGGGAGCTGTTTTTT CASSDEGSIGELFF TRBV7-8 . few TRBJ2-2
TGTGCCAGCAGCCCGGGACAGGAGGAGTCCTATAATTCACCCCTCCACTTT CASSPGQEESYNSPLHF TRBV12-3/TRBV12-4 TRBD1 . TRBJ1-6
TGCGCCAGCAGCCAAGTCTCCGCGGGAGTCACTTACAATGAGCAGTTCTTC CASSQVSAGVTYNEQFF TRBV4-1 TRBD2 many TRBJ2-1
TGTGCCAGCAGCTTAGTCCTAGCGGGAGGGCCCGCAACCCAGTACTTC CASSLVLAGGPATQYF TRBV7-2 TRBD2 many TRBJ2-5
TGTGCCAGCAGTAAAAGGGGATCGAACACTGAAGCTTTCTTT CASSKRGSNTEAFF TRBV6-2/TRBV6-3 . many TRBJ1-1
TGTGCCAGCAGCTCACAGGGAGCTAACTATGGCTACACCTTC CASSSQGANYGYTF TRBV7-9 . many TRBJ1-2
TGCGCCAGCAGCCAACAGGGGGCCACCGGGGAGCTGTTTTTT CASSQQGATGELFF TRBV4-1 TRBD1 many TRBJ2-2
TGTGCCAGCAATAACAGGGGAAGGAGTGAAAAACTGTTTTTT CASNNRGRSEKLFF TRBV27 TRBD1 many TRBJ1-4
TGTGCCATCAGCCCCGCGGGACGGGAGACCCAGTACTTC CAISPAGRETQYF TRBV10-3 . many TRBJ2-5
TGTGCCATCGGGCAGGGGACAGGGTCAGCCTACGAGCAGTACTTC CAIGQGTGSAYEQYF TRBV10-3 TRBD1 many TRBJ2-7
TGCGCCAGCAGCTTGGCCGATGACCAGGTGCAGTACTTC CASSLADDQVQYF TRBV5-1 . many TRBJ2-7
TGTGCCAGCACCCGACTCCGGAACACTGAAGCTTTCTTT CASTRLRNTEAFF TRBV11-2 . many TRBJ1-1
TGTGCCAGCAGCCAGGGACAGGCCCCATCAACCGGGGAGCTGTTTTTT CASSQGQAPSTGELFF TRBV12-3/TRBV12-4 TRBD1 . TRBJ2-2
TGTGCCATCAGTGAGAGAGGCGGATACGAGCAGTACTTC CAISERGGYEQYF TRBV10-3 . many TRBJ2-7
TGTGCCAGCAGCTTGAACATAGTCCTCGATGGCTACACCTTC CASSLNIVLDGYTF TRBV7-9 . many TRBJ1-2
TGTGCCAGCAGTACAGGAGCCGGCTACGAGCAGTACTTC CASSTGAGYEQYF TRBV25-1 . few TRBJ2-7
TGTGCCAGCAGTGAGAGGGCGCAGTATTTT CASSERAQYF TRBV2 . many TRBJ2-3
TGTGCCAGCAGCCACGACAGGTCCCAGTACTTC CASSHDRSQYF TRBV14 . many TRBJ2-7
TGCAGTGCTAGAGCCGGGGGCGAAATTGGTGTTTCACCCCTCCACTTT CSARAGGEIGVSPLHF TRBV20-1 . many TRBJ1-6
TGTGCCAACAGTTCCCAGGGAGCTGAAGCTTTCTTT CANSSQGAEAFF TRBV12-3/TRBV12-4 . . TRBJ1-1
TGCAGTGCTATACCGGGAGTTCTCAATGAGCAGTTCTTC CSAIPGVLNEQFF TRBV20-1 . many TRBJ2-1
TGTGCCAGCAGTTTAGGCGGGAGTGGGGGCAATGAGCAGTTCTTC CASSLGGSGGNEQFF TRBV12-3/TRBV12-4 TRBD2 many TRBJ2-1
TGCAGCGTTGGTCGGATTGGCTATGGCTACACCTTC CSVGRIGYGYTF TRBV29-1 . . TRBJ1-2
TGCGCCAGCAGCCAAGCACCCGGGACGTACCAAGAGACCCAGTACTTC CASSQAPGTYQETQYF TRBV4-1 . many TRBJ2-5
TGTGCCAGCAGAAGAGAGAATGAGCAGTTCTTC CASRRENEQFF TRBV2 . . TRBJ2-1
TGTGCCACCAGTGCGGGGAATACGCAGTATTTT CATSAGNTQYF TRBV24-1 . once TRBJ2-3
TGTGCCACCAACTACGAGCAGTACTTC CATNYEQYF TRBV19 . many TRBJ2-7
TGCGCCAGCAGCCGCCAGGGATTCATGAACACTGAAGCTTTCTTT CASSRQGFMNTEAFF TRBV4-3 . . TRBJ1-1
TGCGCCAGCAGCTTGGATTCATCTTACCCACTAGCGGTTGACTACAATGAGCAGTTCTTC CASSLDSSYPLAVDYNEQFF TRBV5-1 TRBD2 many TRBJ2-1
TGTGCCAGCAGAGTTTACGCCCGGGACAAATCGTTCTATGGCTACACCTTC CASRVYARDKSFYGYTF TRBV12-3/TRBV12-4 . many TRBJ1-2